The rows below give T cell receptor beta chains drawn from one sample of a study of shared clonotypes between healthy human individuals. The protocol was immunoSEQ multiplex PCR, while the TCRdb copy is restricted to in-frame clones and leaves out a portion. The table has around 530,000 clones, around 77% seen once. The sequenced sample was PBMCs. The receptors here all came from a woman in her thirties or forties in good health. Some clones in this sample may be carry-over from other donors' samples. CDR3s include the opening cysteine and the closing phenylalanine or tryptophan. Fields, in order: J gene, D gene, V gene, CDR3 protein, CDR3 DNA. The D gene is left open where the match is weak.

>TRBJ1-4|-|TRBV5-1
CASSLAPGARGKLFF
TGCGCCAGCAGCTTGGCCCCAGGGGCACGGGGAAAACTGTTTTTT
>TRBJ1-2|TRBD1|TRBV2
CASSGTGNYGYTF
TGTGCCAGCAGTGGGACAGGGAACTATGGCTACACCTTC
>TRBJ2-7|TRBD2|TRBV4-3
CASSQGDAGGDEQYF
TGCGCCAGCAGCCAAGGGGATGCGGGGGGCGACGAGCAGTACTTC
>TRBJ1-2|TRBD1|TRBV14
CASSQVGQNYPGYGYTF
TGTGCCAGCAGCCAAGTGGGACAGAACTACCCCGGGTATGGCTACACCTTC
>TRBJ2-7|-|TRBV11-2
CASSQNGGEQYF
TGTGCCAGCAGCCAGAATGGGGGGGAGCAGTACTTC
>TRBJ2-7|-|TRBV7-2
CASSLFRAGEQYF
TGTGCCAGCAGCTTATTTCGGGCGGGAGAGCAGTACTTC
>TRBJ1-1|TRBD1|TRBV28
CASIPRDRGGGYTEAFF
TGTGCCAGCATCCCCCGGGACAGGGGAGGAGGGTACACTGAAGCTTTCTTT
>TRBJ2-5|TRBD2|TRBV6-1
CASSELAGGGETQYF
TGTGCCAGCAGTGAACTAGCGGGAGGGGGAGAGACCCAGTACTTC
>TRBJ2-7|TRBD2|TRBV30
CAWSDGRTIHEQYF
TGTGCCTGGAGTGACGGGAGGACGATCCACGAGCAGTACTTC
>TRBJ2-7|TRBD2|TRBV28
CASSTYTGGAREQYF
TGTGCCAGCAGTACTTATACGGGGGGGGCGCGGGAGCAGTACTTC
>TRBJ2-5|-|TRBV5-1
CASSLAGAEETQYF
TGCGCCAGCAGCTTGGCAGGAGCGGAAGAGACCCAGTACTTC
>TRBJ2-1|TRBD1|TRBV7-6
CASSTRARTGGVVGSYNEQFF
TGTGCCAGCAGCACCCGGGCTAGGACAGGGGGTGTCGTCGGCTCCTACAATGAGCAGTTCTTC